The 6 T cell receptor beta chains below come from one sample, sequenced in a study of control samples from healthy donors and cancer patients. Clones were read by immunoSEQ multiplex PCR, and TCRdb kept only the in-frame ones, dropping some. The data contain about 50,000 clones, approximately 95% of them singletons. The sample was blood. Receptors originate from a woman younger than 45 in good health.

The chain carries TRBV10-2 and TRBJ2-4, with TRBD1 identical over 7 bases. V lost 6 bases, J lost 5 bases, and 7 bases stayed unmatched. The CDR3 consists of 14 residues. The germline V gene has CDR1 WSHSY and CDR2 SAAADI. DNA for the CDR3: TGCGCCAGCAGACGTGACAGGGTTGAAAACATTCAGTACTTC. Protein product: CASRRDRVENIQYF.

The chain employs TRBV9 and TRBJ2-7, with no clear D. Germline V lookup: CDR1 SGDLS, CDR2 YYNGEE. Deletions cut 0 bases from V and 0 bases from J, with 10 bases between. The CDR3 loop spans 15 amino acids. In DNA, the CDR3 is TGTGCCAGCAGCGTAGACGGTAGCAGCTCCTACGAGCAGTACTTC. Its protein is CASSVDGSSSYEQYF.

The V gene is TRBV28, the J gene TRBJ2-3; D ambiguous. Trimming left V 6 bases short and J 6 bases short, with 10 bases between. The germline V gene has CDR1 MDHEN and CDR2 SYDVKM. CDR3 size: 12 residues. The CDR3 DNA follows: TGTGCCAGCAGCCCCCCAGCGGATACGCAGTATTTT. Its translation is CASSPPADTQYF.

The chain combines TRBV28 with TRBJ2-5, with a tentative D call TRBD2 (6 bases). V was trimmed by 2 bases and J by 7 bases, leaving 14 bases between them. Germline V CDR1 and CDR2: MDHEN, SYDVKM. The CDR3 covers 14 residues. CDR3 sequence reads: CASSLELMGGTQYF. The CDR3 DNA reads as TGTGCCAGCAGTTTAGAACTAATGGGGGGGACCCAGTACTTC.

The chain recombines TRBV6-4 with TRBJ1-5, with no clear D. CDR3 size: 17 residues. Deletions cut 2 bases from V and 9 bases from J, with 23 bases between. Germline V gene sequence: CDR1 MRHNA, CDR2 SNTAGT. Here the CDR3 reads CASSDVGFQVSRWPQHF. CDR3 nucleotides: TGTGCCAGCAGTGACGTGGGGTTTCAGGTCTCCCGATGGCCCCAGCATTTT.

CDR3 bases: TGTGCCAGCAGCGTAGATTTGTTCTCTGGAAACACCATATATTTT. Its translation: CASSVDLFSGNTIYF. This chain links TRBV9 with TRBJ1-3; D is unclear. Trimming took 0 bases from V and 0 from J, leaving 7 bases between them. This CDR3 is built from 15 residues. From germline, CDR1 is SGDLS and CDR2 YYNGEE.